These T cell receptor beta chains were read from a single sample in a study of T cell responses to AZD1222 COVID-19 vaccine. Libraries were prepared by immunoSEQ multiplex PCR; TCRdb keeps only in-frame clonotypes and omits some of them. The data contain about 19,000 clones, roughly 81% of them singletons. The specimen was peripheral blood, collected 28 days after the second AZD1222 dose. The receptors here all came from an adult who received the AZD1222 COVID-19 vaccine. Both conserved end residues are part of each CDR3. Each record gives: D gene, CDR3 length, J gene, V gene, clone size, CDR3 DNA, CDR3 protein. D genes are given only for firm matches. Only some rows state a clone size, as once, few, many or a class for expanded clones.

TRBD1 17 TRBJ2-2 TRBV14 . TGTGCCAGCAGCCCCCGGCCCGGGACAGGGCCCGCCGGGGAGCTGTTTTTT CASSPRPGTGPAGELFF
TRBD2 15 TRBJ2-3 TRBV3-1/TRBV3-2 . TGTGCCAGCAGCCAAGCCGGGACTAGCGTAGATACGCAGTATTTT CASSQAGTSVDTQYF
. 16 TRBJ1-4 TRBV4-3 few TGCGCCAGCAGCCAAGATGGGCGGGGTACTAATGAAAAACTGTTTTTT CASSQDGRGTNEKLFF
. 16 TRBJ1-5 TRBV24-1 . TGTGCCACCAGTGCCCCCGACCGAGATAGCAATCAGCCCCAGCATTTT CATSAPDRDSNQPQHF
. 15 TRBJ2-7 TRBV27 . TGTGCCAGCAGTTTAAACGTGGAGGCTCTCTACGAGCAGTACTTC CASSLNVEALYEQYF
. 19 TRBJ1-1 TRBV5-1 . TGCGCCAGCAGCTCCGGACAAGGCAGGCTCGCGCAATCGAACACTGAAGCTTTCTTT CASSSGQGRLAQSNTEAFF
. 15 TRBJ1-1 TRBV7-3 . TGTGCCAGCAGCTTACGAGCTGGGGGGCGGACTGAAGCTTTCTTT CASSLRAGGRTEAFF
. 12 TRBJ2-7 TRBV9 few TGTGCCAGCACCGTACGGGGGTGCGAGCAGTACTTC CASTVRGCEQYF
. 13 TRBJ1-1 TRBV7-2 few TGTGCCAGCAGCTTAGACAGGAACACTGAAGCTTTCTTT CASSLDRNTEAFF
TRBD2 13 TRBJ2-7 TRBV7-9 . TGTGCCAGCAGCTTAGATGGGGGGGACGAGCAGTACTTC CASSLDGGDEQYF
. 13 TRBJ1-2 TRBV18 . TGTGCCAGCTCACGAGAGGACAGCTATGGCTACACCTTC CASSREDSYGYTF
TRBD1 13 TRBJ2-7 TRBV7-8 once TGTGCCAGCAGCTTAACAGGGGCAGACGAGCAGTACTTC CASSLTGADEQYF
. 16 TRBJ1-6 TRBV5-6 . TGTGCCAGCAGCTTAGGGGCAGGGTCCTATAATTCACCCCTCCACTTT CASSLGAGSYNSPLHF
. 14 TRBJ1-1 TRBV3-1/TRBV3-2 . TGTGCCAGCAGCCAAGTCAGGGGGAACACTGAAGCTTTCTTT CASSQVRGNTEAFF
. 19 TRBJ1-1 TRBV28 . TGTGCCAGCAGTTCCAGGGCGGGGGGCGGCCTGTCCTGGGGGTTCAGAGCTTTCTTT CASSSRAGGGLSWGFRAFF
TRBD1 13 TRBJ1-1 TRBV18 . TGTGCCAGCTCGACAGGGTGGGACACTGAAGCTTTCTTT CASSTGWDTEAFF
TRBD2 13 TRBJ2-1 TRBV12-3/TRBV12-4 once TGTGCCAGCAGTCCACCCCTGGGGGGGACGCAGTTCTTC CASSPPLGGTQFF
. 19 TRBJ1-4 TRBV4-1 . TGCGCCAGCAGCCAAGATGTGCTGGACAGTTATGCAACTAATGAAAAACTGTTTTTT CASSQDVLDSYATNEKLFF
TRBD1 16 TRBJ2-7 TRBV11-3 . TGTGCCAGCAGCTTAGAACAGGGGGCAGGGACCTACGAGCAGTACTTC CASSLEQGAGTYEQYF
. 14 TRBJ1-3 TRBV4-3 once TGCGCCAGCAGCGATGGGAGCTCTGGAAACACCATATATTTT CASSDGSSGNTIYF
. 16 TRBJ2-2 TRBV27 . TGTGCCAGCAGTCTTCTTGGGGGGACGAACACCGGGGAGCTGTTTTTT CASSLLGGTNTGELFF
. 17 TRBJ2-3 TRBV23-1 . TGCGCCAGCAATATCCGGACAGTCAGACGCGCCACAGATACGCAGTATTTT CASNIRTVRRATDTQYF
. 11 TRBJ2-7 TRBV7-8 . TGTGCCAGCAGCGCCGCCTACGAGCAGTACTTC CASSAAYEQYF
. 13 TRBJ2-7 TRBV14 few TGTGCCAGCAGCCGGACCCTATTCTACGAGCAGTACTTC CASSRTLFYEQYF
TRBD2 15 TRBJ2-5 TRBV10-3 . TGTGCCATCAGTGATCTCGGACTAGCCGGCGAGACCCAGTACTTC CAISDLGLAGETQYF
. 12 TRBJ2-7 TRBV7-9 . TGTGCCAGCAGCTTAGATGGAGACGAGCAGTACTTC CASSLDGDEQYF
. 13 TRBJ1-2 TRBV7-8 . TGTGCCAGCAGCGCCACCATGGGATCTGGCTACACCTTC CASSATMGSGYTF
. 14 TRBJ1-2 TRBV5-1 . TGCGCCAGCAGCTCACTACCCTCTAACTATGGCTACACCTTC CASSSLPSNYGYTF
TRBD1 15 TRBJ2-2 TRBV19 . TGTGCCAGTAGTACGTACAGGGGATCCACCGGGGAGCTGTTTTTT CASSTYRGSTGELFF
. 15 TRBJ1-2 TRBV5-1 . TGCGCCAGCAGCTTGGGCGGGCAGACCTATTATGGCTACACCTTC CASSLGGQTYYGYTF
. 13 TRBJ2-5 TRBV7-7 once TGTGCCAGCAGTCCCACTAGTATGGAGACCCAGTACTTC CASSPTSMETQYF
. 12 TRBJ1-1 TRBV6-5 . TGTGCCAGCAGTTTCTCCGGGCGTGAAGCTTTCTTT CASSFSGREAFF
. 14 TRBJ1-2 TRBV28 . TGTGCCAGCATTCAGGGAAGTCCTAACTATGGCTACACCTTC CASIQGSPNYGYTF
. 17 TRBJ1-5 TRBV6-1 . TGTGCCAGCAGTGAAAGATTAAGCGGGGGGGGCAATCAGCCCCAGCATTTT CASSERLSGGGNQPQHF
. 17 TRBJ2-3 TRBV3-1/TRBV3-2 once TGTGCCAGCAGCCAAGATCGCCGGATGTCCAGCACAGATACGCAGTATTTT CASSQDRRMSSTDTQYF
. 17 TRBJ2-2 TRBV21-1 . TGTGCCAGCAGCGGAGCCCCCGGGACATCGAACACCGGGGAGCTGTTTTTT CASSGAPGTSNTGELFF
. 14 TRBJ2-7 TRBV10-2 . TGCGCCAGCAGGGGTCGGGGCGGGAACTACGAGCAGTACTTC CASRGRGGNYEQYF
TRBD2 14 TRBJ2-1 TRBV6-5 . TGTGCCAGTGAGACTAGCGGGTCATACAATGAGCAGTTCTTC CASETSGSYNEQFF
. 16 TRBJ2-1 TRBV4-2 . TGTGCCAGCAGCCAAGGGACCGGGAACTCCTACAATGAGCAGTTCTTC CASSQGTGNSYNEQFF
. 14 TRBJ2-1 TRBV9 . TGTGCCAGCAGCAACATACAGGGATACAATGAGCAGTTCTTC CASSNIQGYNEQFF
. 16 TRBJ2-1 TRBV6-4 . TGTGCCAGCGCCTTACCCCCGGGACGGAAGAACAATGAGCAGTTCTTC CASALPPGRKNNEQFF
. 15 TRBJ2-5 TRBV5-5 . TGTGCCAGCAGCTTCCCCCCCGGGATACAAGAGACCCAGTACTTC CASSFPPGIQETQYF